The clone carrying this T cell receptor (beta chain) was seen a handful of times. What it binds is unknown. This sample was taken from a study of identical twins. Whole-study findings and limits: Invariant cells of the MAIT and iNKT types might have partly distorted the zero-insertion analyses. Conclusions came from cross-sectional statistical analysis, not from following the same donors.

MiXCR, run by TCRdb on the 5' RACE reads, gives a single entry per CDR3 protein. The data hold approximately 700,000 distinct CDR3 sequences, with around 6.1% observed a single time. The V end lost 3 bases, the J end lost 5 bases, and 13 bases lay between the germline ends. The germline gives CDR1 MNHEY, CDR2 SMNVEV (reference sequence). The CDR3 covers 14 residues. The TCR was taken from a young man in good health. The sequencing input was naive T cells sorted from blood. The chain is built from TRBV27 and TRBJ2-5, with a weak D call TRBD1 (6 bases). The CDR3 reads CASSFWAGVETQYF. CDR3 DNA: TGTGCCAGCAGTTTTTGGGCAGGGGTGGAGACCCAGTACTTC.